A single TCR beta chain is shown here with its context. The target of this receptor is not known. No much larger clone exists at a distance of one base, and base qualities are not known. The data were obtained in a study of shared clonotypes between healthy human individuals (TCRdb year 2020). Looking at the study overall: The cohort comprised a couple of women and three men aged 18 to 49 years. For each donor, CD4 naive and CD4 memory were each given three plates, CD8 naive was given two plates, and CD8 memory was given one plate. The study deeply sequenced blood TCR repertoires of about five healthy adults to estimate repertoire size and the extent of clonotype sharing between individuals. To increase sequencing depth and limit assay-specific biases, different laboratories used diverse techniques to prepare libraries and sequence TCR repertoires. Per donor, leukapheresis produced somewhere between about 0.94 and 9 billion PBMCs. General conclusions and limits of the study: Estimated clonotype richness was generally larger for naive than for memory subsets. Based on pairwise subsampling, the degree of clonotype sharing among donors was expected to be affected by sequencing depth. When four donors were compared, the shared fraction of clonotypes was 5% to 6.5% for naive CD4, around 3.5% for naive CD8, 2% to 2.5% for memory CD4, and 0.3% to 0.5% for memory CD8. Only blood was sampled, and tissue TCR repertoires likely differ from those in blood. Clonotypes shared by all four sorted-subset donors showed higher generation probabilities than non-shared clonotypes. Because the study included a small number of donors, the genetic and exposure-history diversity represented was limited. Rarefaction of sorted-subset datasets indicated incomplete sequencing despite the large sequencing depth.

Donors were healthy HIV-negative adults with no recently reported acute infections or vaccinations. Every donor was a Caucasian adult residing in Nashville, Tennessee, USA. CD4+ T cells were enriched by magnetic negative selection, after which naive cells were positively selected on CD45RA and the negative fraction was taken as the memory subset. Blood was obtained by leukapheresis, after which PBMCs were separated by Ficoll-Histopaque density gradient centrifugation and cryopreserved in liquid nitrogen vapor phase. Analytical flow cytometry was used to check the purity and quantity of each magnetically sorted T cell population. Genomic DNA was isolated from every sorted fraction and measured by UV absorbance on a Nanodrop 2000c. Trimming removed 3 bases from V and 2 bases from J, leaving 14 bases between the germline ends. CDR1 and CDR2 are read off the germline V gene as SNHLY and FYNNEI. Including the terminal cysteine and phenylalanine, the CDR3 comprises 15 residues. Only the CDR3 portion is preserved as DNA: 45 bases, with reading frame beginning at the first base.

Using the deep immunoSEQ assay, multiplex PCR amplified TCR CDR3 regions from genomic DNA. Genomic DNA extracted from each cell subset was distributed evenly over all wells of several immunoSEQ 96-well plates, and each plate served as one replicate. Each replicate PCR for sorted subsets received roughly 0.2 ug genomic DNA, equal to about 30,000 T cell genomes. The purified libraries were quantified using a Qubit 3.0 fluorometer, sized with a Bioanalyzer 2100, and then quantified again using the KAPA Library Quantification kit. Each immunoSEQ 96-well plate was sequenced on its own single-read 150-cycle Illumina NextSeq 550 flow cell. The published analysis was carried out like this. Because only junctional sequences without quality scores were contained in the immunoSEQ output, filtering matching that applied to full-length reads could not be performed. Sequences were annotated with PyIR, a Python wrapper for IgBLAST v1.9, and V/J genes and CDR3 were assigned using IMGT germline references. Reads were filtered out if the reads had weak V/J assignments (E-value above 1e-6), no CDR3, stop codons, out-of-frame junctions, or ambiguous translated residues. V3J clonotypes were defined by identical inferred V gene, J gene, and CDR3 amino acid sequence. Percentage overlap between repertoires was computed as shared unique clonotypes divided by the size of the smaller repertoire. Repertoire richness was assessed with RTK rarefaction, the Chao1 estimator, and Recon v2.1 estimates of unobserved clonotypes. OLGA was used to compute generation probabilities for all TCRbeta clonotypes that the gDNA method yielded from a handful of donors. TCRdb limited this immuneACCESS table to in-frame rearrangements with V and J called. A share of clones is missing; checked studies link under half to unresolved V genes, and the rest is unexplained. Clone size and the V and J calls come from that table; the DNA yielded D and trimming. The sample table contains around 1.4 million clones; only one count was recorded for about 98.5% of them. The top ten constitute approximately 0.4% of the sample.

The sequenced sample consisted of naive CD4+ T cells sorted from blood. The cell subset or site label of this sample denotes: CD45RA+ positively selected. The clonotype originates from a man aged 30-40 years in good health. Recombination joined TRBV2 with TRBJ2-7; the D gene identity is not certain. The nucleotide sequence reads TGTGCCAGCAGTGAGGGCCAGCCCGCTCCCTACGAGCAGTACTTC. It encodes CASSEGQPAPYEQYF.